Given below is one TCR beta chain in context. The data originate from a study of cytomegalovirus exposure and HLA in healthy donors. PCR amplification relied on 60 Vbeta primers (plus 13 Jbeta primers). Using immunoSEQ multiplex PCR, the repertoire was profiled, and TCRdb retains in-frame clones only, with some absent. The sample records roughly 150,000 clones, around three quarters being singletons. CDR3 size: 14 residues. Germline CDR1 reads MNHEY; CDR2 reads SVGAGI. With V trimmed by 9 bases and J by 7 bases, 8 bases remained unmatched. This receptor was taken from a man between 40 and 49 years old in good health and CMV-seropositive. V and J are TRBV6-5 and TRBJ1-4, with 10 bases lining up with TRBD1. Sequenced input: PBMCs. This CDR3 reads CASPLDRGREKLFF. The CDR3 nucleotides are TGTGCCAGTCCCCTCGACAGGGGGCGTGAAAAACTGTTTTTT.